Included here is one T cell receptor beta chain sequence, with context. Its antigen is currently unknown. The sample originates from a study of cytomegalovirus exposure and HLA in healthy donors. Findings of the study overall: Later analysis associated a missense DCLRE1C variant with TCR beta V- and J-gene trimming. CMV antigen specificity of a few CMV-associated chains was confirmed in vitro.

PCR was performed using 60 Vbeta and 13 Jbeta primers. Produced via immunoSEQ multiplex PCR; TCRdb's table is partial and in-frame only. The ten top clones account for around 6%, within a sample of approximately 180,000 clones. The CDR3 is made up of 14 amino acids. V shed 3 bases and J shed 10 bases, with 15 bases lying between them. Germline CDR1 KGHSH, CDR2 LQKENI. The sequencing sample was made of PBMCs. This sequence originates from a man aged 30 to 45 in good health and CMV-seronegative. This rearrangement joins TRBV18 to TRBJ1-4, with D unresolved. This CDR3 reads CASSPASQARKLFF. The CDR3 DNA is TGTGCCAGCTCACCGGCTTCTCAGGCCCGAAAACTGTTTTTT.